These 25 T cell receptor beta chains were all obtained from the same sample, sequenced in a study of identical twins. TCRdb reanalysed the 5' RACE reads using MiXCR and keeps one entry per CDR3 protein. The sample lists about 520,000 distinct CDR3 sequences; 22% were seen once. The sample was also reused in another study, on T cells expressing NK-cell markers.

Material: CD4+ T cells sorted from blood. The receptor set was obtained from a woman aged 18-29 years in good health.

This clonotype was seen only a few times. The rearrangement links TRBV28 to TRBJ2-3; D is perhaps TRBD2 (5 bases). Germline assignment: CDR1 MDHEN and CDR2 SYDVKM. V was shortened by 5 bases and J by 5 bases, with 14 bases between the two germline ends. This CDR3 comprises 14 residues. The CDR3 loop is CASSTRTGLDTQYF. The DNA for the CDR3 is TGTGCCAGCAGTACCCGGACGGGGTTAGATACGCAGTATTTT.

The chain carries TRBV7-3 and TRBJ2-1; D tentatively fits TRBD1 or TRBD2 (5 bases each). Trimming took off 5 bases at V and 8 bases at J, with 13 bases between the two ends. Looked up from germline, CDR1 is SGHTA and CDR2 is FQGTGA. The CDR3 loop spans 13 amino acids. CDR3 residues: CASSPARGDEQFF. The CDR3 DNA reads as TGTGCCAGCAGCCCCGCGAGAGGGGATGAGCAGTTCTTC.

This clonotype was observed a handful of times. J is TRBJ1-2 and V is TRBV6-5, with D uncertain. This CDR3 comprises 12 residues. Trimming removed 2 bases at V and 8 bases at J, with 9 bases between. In germline, CDR1 is MNHEY, CDR2 SVGAGI. CDR3 residues: CASSYPGGGYTF. The CDR3 DNA reads as TGTGCCAGCAGTTACCCCGGCGGGGGCTACACCTTC.

This clonotype was recorded many times. The V and J genes are TRBV5-1 and TRBJ2-7, with unresolved D. V dropped 4 bases and J dropped 0 bases, with 11 bases sitting between them. This CDR3 has 14 amino acids. Germline V lookup: CDR1 SGHRS, CDR2 YFSETQ. The CDR3, as DNA: TGCGCCAGCAGCCCCGGGCCATCCTCCTACGAGCAGTACTTC. Translated, it gives CASSPGPSSYEQYF.

This chain connects TRBV20-1 to TRBJ2-3, with 7 bases aligning to TRBD2. This CDR3 is built from 15 residues. The germline CDR1 and CDR2 sequences are DFQATT and SNEGSKA (reference sequence). With V trimmed by 6 bases and J by 2 bases, 11 bases remained unmatched. The CDR3 region is CSARPLAGDTDTQYF. For the CDR3, the DNA is TGCAGTGCCCGTCCACTCGCGGGAGACACAGATACGCAGTATTTT.

Points on this clonotype: This could be a read error, since a much larger clone is one nucleotide away. The chain combines TRBV29-1 with TRBJ1-2; D is unclear. The germline gives CDR1 SQVTM, CDR2 ANQGSEA. The CDR3 has 13 residues. With 1 base removed from V and 6 bases from J, the gap between germline ends came to 12 bases. The CDR3 DNA reads as TGCAGCGTTGAAGCTCAGGACGACCATGGCTACACCTTC. As protein: CSVEAQDDHGYTF.

Only a few counts were recorded for this clonotype. For the CDR3, the DNA is TGCAGTGCCCCCAGGGTGGGGATAATGGCAGATACGCAGTATTTT. Its protein product is CSAPRVGIMADTQYF. The genes are TRBV20-1 and TRBJ2-3; possible D gene TRBD1, 5 bases. The CDR3 covers 15 residues. Deletions cut 6 bases from V and 4 bases from J, with 20 bases between. CDR1 and CDR2 (germline): DFQATT, SNEGSKA (reference sequence).

This clonotype has more than one count but fewer than ten. The rearrangement joins TRBV6-2 or TRBV6-3 to TRBJ2-1; 12 nucleotides agree with TRBD2. This CDR3 is built from 20 residues. Germline lookup yields CDR1 MNHEY and CDR2 SVGEGT. V was clipped by 2 bases and J by 1 base; unmatched bases: 12. The CDR3 sequence: CASSYATGLAGYSSYNEQFF. The CDR3, as DNA: TGTGCCAGCAGTTACGCGACCGGACTAGCGGGATATAGTTCCTACAATGAGCAGTTCTTC.

V and J are TRBV15 and TRBJ2-1; D call uncertain. The CDR3 totals 14 residues. Germline CDR1 is LNHNV and CDR2 is YYDKDF (reference sequence). Deletions cut 2 bases from V and 6 bases from J, with 11 bases between. The CDR3 region has the DNA TGTGCCACCAGCAGAATCGGACCAACCAATGAGCAGTTCTTC. Residues: CATSRIGPTNEQFF.

This clonotype was seen a few times. The V and J genes are TRBV5-5 and TRBJ1-2, with D maybe TRBD1 (6 bases). This CDR3 has 13 amino acids. Per the germline V gene, CDR1 is SGHKS and CDR2 is YYEKEE (reference sequence). V was cut by 0 bases and J by 8 bases, with 11 bases left in between. This CDR3 is CASSLVSGVGYTF. DNA of the CDR3: TGTGCCAGCAGCTTGGTCTCAGGGGTCGGCTACACCTTC.

CDR3 in amino acids: CASSSRGSGVAQWAEQYF. The CDR3 DNA is TGTGCCAGCAGCTCTCGGGGGAGCGGGGTTGCTCAGTGGGCCGAGCAGTACTTC. The V call is TRBV9, the J call TRBJ2-7, with 7 bases aligning to TRBD2. The CDR3 loop spans 18 amino acids. V gave up 4 bases and J gave up 6 bases; unmatched junction bases: 22. Germline V gives CDR1 SGDLS, CDR2 YYNGEE.

The chain employs TRBV3-1 and TRBJ1-6, with TRBD1 identical over 7 bases. V lost 4 bases, J lost 13 bases, and 10 bases stayed unmatched. Germline V gene data show CDR1 as LGHDT and CDR2 as YNNKEL (reference sequence). This CDR3 is 14 amino acids long. The CDR3 here is CASSLAGQATPLHF. The DNA of the CDR3 is TGTGCCAGCAGCCTCGCTGGACAGGCCACCCCCCTCCACTTT.

The chain carries TRBV27 and TRBJ2-2, with a possible D match to TRBD2 (5 bases). This CDR3 contains 14 residues. Trimming removed 1 base at V and 3 bases at J, with 6 bases between. Per germline, CDR1 MNHEY and CDR2 SMNVEV (reference sequence). CDR3 sequence: CASSLFGDTGELFF. The CDR3 coding sequence is TGTGCCAGCAGTTTATTCGGGGACACCGGGGAGCTGTTTTTT.

This clonotype was counted many times. This CDR3 reads CSARSAGEQYF. For the CDR3, the DNA is TGCAGTGCTAGATCCGCGGGGGAGCAGTACTTC. The rearrangement links TRBV20-1 to TRBJ2-7; the D gene is possibly TRBD2 (6 bases). CDR3 length: 11 amino acids. V dropped 2 bases and J dropped 7 bases, with 9 bases sitting between them. Per the germline V gene, CDR1 is DFQATT and CDR2 is SNEGSKA (reference sequence).

The chain combines TRBV5-6 with TRBJ2-5, with TRBD1 identical over 9 bases. Germline V CDR1 and CDR2: SGHDT, YYEEEE. The CDR3 has 15 amino acids. The V segment lost 4 bases and the J segment 5 bases; nucleotides outside the gene matches: 9. This CDR3 reads CASSPGQGPRETQYF. DNA of the CDR3: TGTGCCAGCAGCCCGGGACAGGGACCCCGGGAGACCCAGTACTTC.

This clonotype was counted between two and nine times. This rearrangement joins TRBV11-2 to TRBJ2-1; D gene uncertain. This CDR3 has 16 residues. Per germline, CDR1 SGHAT and CDR2 FQNNGV. V was trimmed by 4 bases and J by 10 bases, leaving 23 bases between them. For the CDR3, the DNA is TGTGCCAGCAGCTCCCCCGTGGGCGTCCGTCGGAGCGAGCAGTTCTTC. Its protein product is CASSSPVGVRRSEQFF.

This chain links TRBV10-3 with TRBJ2-7; D call uncertain. The CDR3 is 14 amino acids. Germline CDR1 is ENHRY and CDR2 is SYGVKD. V lost 0 bases to trimming and J lost 2 bases, with 8 bases between them. The CDR3 spells CAISESWFTYEQYF. The CDR3 DNA sequence: TGTGCCATCAGTGAGTCTTGGTTCACCTACGAGCAGTACTTC.

This clonotype was seen a handful of times. The chain employs TRBV20-1 and TRBJ2-5; 16 bases are shared with TRBD2. Germline V gives CDR1 DFQATT, CDR2 SNEGSKA (reference sequence). V trimming: 5 bases; J trimming: 4 bases; junction bases outside the gene matches: 10. There are 17 residues in the CDR3. The CDR3 protein is CSAPGTSGGASRETQYF. CDR3 nucleotides: TGCAGTGCTCCCGGGACTAGCGGGGGGGCCTCACGAGAGACCCAGTACTTC.

This clonotype has at least ten counts. V is TRBV20-1 and J is TRBJ2-7; TRBD2 matches at 9 bases. CDR1 and CDR2 from the germline V gene are DFQATT and SNEGSKA (reference sequence). The CDR3 sequence is 12 residues long. CDR3 DNA: TGCAGCGCCCCGGCGGGAGGGTACGAGCAGTACTTC. This sequence encodes CSAPAGGYEQYF.

This chain links TRBV20-1 with TRBJ2-1; TRBD2 aligns across 9 bases. Germline CDR1 is DFQATT and CDR2 is SNEGSKA (reference sequence). V shed 0 bases and J 4 bases; nucleotides not matched to a gene: 4. This CDR3 comprises 15 residues. The DNA of the CDR3 is TGCAGTGCTAGAGATGTGACTAGCGGATACAATGAGCAGTTCTTC. Translated: CSARDVTSGYNEQFF.

This clonotype was seen more than once but under ten times. The chain recombines TRBV20-1 with TRBJ1-1, with TRBD1 identical over 8 bases. The CDR3 is 13 residues long. The germline V gene encodes CDR1 DFQATT and CDR2 SNEGSKA (reference sequence). The V gene end was trimmed by 3 bases and the J gene end by 5 bases; junction bases not matched to a gene: 5. Here the CDR3 DNA reads TGCAGTGCTAGTCGACAGGGGATGACTGAAGCTTTCTTT. Amino acids: CSASRQGMTEAFF.

This clonotype was observed a few times. The gene calls are TRBV20-1 and TRBJ1-2, with 9 nucleotides matching TRBD1. J gave up 5 bases and V 6 bases, and 19 bases lay outside the gene matches. Germline CDR1 reads DFQATT; CDR2 reads SNEGSKA (reference sequence). The length of the CDR3 is 17 residues. This chain's CDR3 is CSAQLSGNRGPVYGYTF. CDR3 bases: TGCAGTGCCCAACTTTCCGGGAACAGGGGGCCGGTGTATGGCTACACCTTC.

The chain recombines TRBV6-1 with TRBJ1-2, with a weak D call TRBD1 (5 bases). Trimming removed 3 bases from V and 0 bases from J, with 8 bases in between. Germline lookup yields CDR1 MNHNS and CDR2 SASEGT. CDR3 size: 14 residues. This CDR3 reads CASSDRASNYGYTF. The CDR3 region has the DNA TGTGCCAGCAGTGACAGGGCTTCTAACTATGGCTACACCTTC.

This clonotype was counted between two and nine times. The chain combines TRBV28 with TRBJ2-3; D not certain. Germline-derived CDR1 and CDR2 are MDHEN and SYDVKM. The CDR3 loop spans 13 amino acids. Trimming left V 6 bases short and J 5 bases short, with 12 bases between. The CDR3: CASRAPDGDTQYF. CDR3 in DNA: TGTGCCAGCAGGGCCCCGGACGGAGATACGCAGTATTTT.

The chain couples TRBV5-8 to TRBJ1-4; weak D call: TRBD1 (6 bases). CDR1 SGHTS and CDR2 YDEGEE come from the germline V gene. The CDR3 is made up of 14 amino acids. Deletions cut 4 bases from V and 8 bases from J, with 15 bases between. CDR3 sequence: CASSLVRTEEKLFF. DNA of the CDR3: TGTGCCAGCAGCCTCGTCCGGACAGAGGAAAAACTGTTTTTT.